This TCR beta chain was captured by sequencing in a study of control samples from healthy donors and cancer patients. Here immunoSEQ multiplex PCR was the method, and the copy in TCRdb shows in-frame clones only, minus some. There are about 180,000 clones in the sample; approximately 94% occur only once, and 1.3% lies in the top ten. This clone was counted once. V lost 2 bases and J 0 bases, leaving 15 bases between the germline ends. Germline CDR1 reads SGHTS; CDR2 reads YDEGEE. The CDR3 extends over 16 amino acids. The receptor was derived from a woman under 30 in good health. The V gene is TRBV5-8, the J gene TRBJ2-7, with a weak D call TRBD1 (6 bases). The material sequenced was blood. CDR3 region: CASSFTGQRGSYEQYF. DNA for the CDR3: TGTGCCAGCAGCTTTACGGGACAACGGGGCTCCTACGAGCAGTACTTC.